The rows below give T cell receptor beta chains drawn from one sample of a study of OX40 agonist ivuxolimab in advanced cancers. TCRdb's copy holds only in-frame clones and misses some; the assay was immunoSEQ multiplex PCR. The sample lists about 83,000 clones; just over 90% were seen once. The material was CD4+ or CD8+ T cells sorted from blood, obtained in a trial of the OX40 agonist ivuxolimab. These receptors were taken from an adult with an advanced solid tumor such as melanoma, head and neck, liver or kidney cancer. Each CDR3 is given with its conserved first and last residue. D genes are given only for firm matches. Expanded clones are given a class, and other clones once, few, many or no size at all.

V gene	clone size	J gene	D gene	CDR3 length	CDR3 protein	CDR3 DNA
TRBV5-4	-	TRBJ2-3	-	16	CASSSPGSLAADTQYF	TGTGCCAGCAGCTCGCCCGGTAGTCTAGCAGCAGATACGCAGTATTTT
TRBV29-1	once	TRBJ2-5	-	12	CSVFGWGETQYF	TGCAGCGTCTTCGGGTGGGGTGAGACCCAGTACTTC
TRBV19	-	TRBJ2-6	TRBD2	14	CATGEGSGANVLTF	TGTGCCACCGGGGAGGGCTCTGGGGCCAACGTCCTGACTTTC
TRBV29-1	-	TRBJ2-3	-	15	CSVFGTPQSTDTQYF	TGCAGCGTTTTCGGGACACCCCAAAGCACAGATACGCAGTATTTT
TRBV11-3	few	TRBJ2-5	TRBD1	15	CASSLVGQGGGTQYF	TGTGCCAGCAGCTTAGTGGGACAGGGCGGTGGGACCCAGTACTTC
TRBV19	-	TRBJ2-1	-	15	CASSWARGSYNEQFF	TGTGCCAGTAGTTGGGCCAGGGGCTCCTACAATGAGCAGTTCTTC
TRBV27	-	TRBJ2-2	TRBD1	13	CASRGTGRGELFF	TGTGCCAGCAGAGGGACAGGGCGGGGGGAGCTGTTTTTT
TRBV7-2	-	TRBJ2-7	-	17	CASSLGPTTGNVYEQYF	TGTGCCAGCAGCTTAGGGCCCACTACAGGGAACGTCTACGAGCAGTACTTC
TRBV6-4	-	TRBJ2-1	-	14	CASSSFPSYNEQFF	TGTGCCAGCAGCTCTTTCCCCTCCTACAATGAGCAGTTCTTC
TRBV7-9	-	TRBJ1-1	-	15	CASSLRPGLETEAFF	TGTGCCAGCAGCTTGAGACCCGGGTTGGAAACTGAAGCTTTCTTT
TRBV14	-	TRBJ2-2	-	16	CASSQRLAGSAGELFF	TGTGCCAGCAGCCAAAGGCTAGCCGGTTCGGCCGGGGAGCTGTTTTTT
TRBV6-1	-	TRBJ1-5	-	15	CASRPGGGINQPQHF	TGTGCCAGCAGGCCCGGCGGAGGGATTAATCAGCCCCAGCATTTT
TRBV2	-	TRBJ2-3	-	14	CASSEGPGEILSYF	TGTGCCAGCAGTGAAGGTCCTGGGGAAATACTCTCGTATTTT
TRBV19	-	TRBJ2-7	-	14	CASTDGYESYEQYF	TGTGCCAGTACCGACGGATATGAATCCTACGAGCAGTACTTC
TRBV6-5	once	TRBJ1-4	-	15	CASSFLATVREKLFF	TGTGCCAGCAGTTTCCTTGCGACAGTCCGTGAAAAACTGTTTTTT